Below, one T cell receptor (beta chain) is given with its context. Its antigen is not identified. The sample belongs to a study of T-cell reconstitution after alpha-beta-depleted transplantation in children. Study observations and caveats: After one year, T-cell counts and TCRbeta diversity mostly came from new T cells. Certain patients had high TCRbeta diversity at day 60, and it came from recipient T cells and thymic progenitors that survived. Reports say that about two months after transplant, the alpha-beta T cells came out of several hundred graft clones that had expanded.

It was with unique molecular identifiers that the TCRbeta library was prepared. MiXCR, run by TCRdb on the PCR reads, gives a single entry per CDR3 protein. Of about 1,000,000 distinct CDR3 sequences detected, roughly 29% appear once; the ten largest clones hold more than 25%. Sample: PBMCs, mostly from graft donor cells, taken 360 days after TCRalphabeta/CD19-depleted stem cell transplant. This TCR derives from a boy under two years old who had a stem cell transplant for SCID, so the T cells may come from the graft donor.

The CDR3 coding sequence is TGTGCCAGCAGTTCTCCGGACAGGGGAACCAAAAACATTCAGTACTTC. Translation: CASSSPDRGTKNIQYF. This chain links TRBV12-3 or TRBV12-4 with TRBJ2-4; 9 positions match TRBD1. V lost 4 bases to trimming and J lost 2 bases; unmatched junction nucleotides: 6. CDR3 length equals 16 residues.